The 15 T cell receptor beta chains listed next were all sequenced from one sample in a study of blood T cell repertoires in COVID-19. This table comes from immunoSEQ multiplex PCR, and its TCRdb copy is limited to in-frame clones, with some not included. The table shows 85,000 to 130,000 clones, with about 70% occurring only once. Sequencing used peripheral blood. All receptors derive from a human donor with acute or convalescent COVID-19. The donor label of this sample is uncertain.

This chain links TRBV7-9 with TRBJ2-7; the match to TRBD1 covers 9 bases. After removal of 7 bases from V and 3 bases from J, the junction contained 19 bases not matched to a gene. CDR3 length equals 18 residues. Germline assignment: CDR1 SEHNR and CDR2 FQNEAQ (reference sequence). The CDR3 is CASTQGGKATGGIYEQYV. The CDR3 DNA reads as TGTGCCAGCACCCAGGGCGGCAAGGCTACAGGGGGCATCTACGAGCAGTACGTC.

This clone appeared once. This rearrangement joins TRBV19 to TRBJ1-4, with TRBD1 matching over 8 bases. The J segment lost 0 bases and the V segment lost 3 bases, leaving 3 bases of the junction unmatched. The germline V gene has CDR1 LNHDA and CDR2 SQIVND (reference sequence). The CDR3 consists of 16 residues. CDR3 in amino acids: CASSIPGGPTNEKLFF. The CDR3 bases are TGTGCCAGTAGTATCCCAGGGGGCCCAACTAATGAAAAACTGTTTTTT.

V is TRBV19 and J is TRBJ2-1, with D possibly TRBD1 on 7 matching bases. The germline CDR1 and CDR2 sequences are LNHDA and SQIVND (reference sequence). With 11 bases removed from V and 6 bases from J, the gap between germline ends came to 20 bases. This CDR3 has 14 amino acids. The CDR3 loop is CASVDREVFNEQFF. The CDR3 DNA is TGTGCCTCCGTCGACAGGGAGGTTTTCAATGAGCAGTTCTTC.

This clone was seen once. The V and J genes are TRBV2 and TRBJ2-1; perhaps TRBD1 as D (6 bases). The CDR3 is 12 residues long. In germline, CDR1 is SNHLY, CDR2 FYNNEI. V was clipped by 2 bases and J by 8 bases, with 7 bases between them. The CDR3 loop reads CASSEWTDEQFF. The CDR3 coding sequence is TGTGCCAGCAGTGAATGGACAGATGAGCAGTTCTTC. The full variable domain, its missing parts supplied by reference TRBV2 and TRBJ2-1, is EPEVTQTPSHQVTQMGQEVILRCVPISNHLYFYWYRQILGQKVEFLVSFYNNEISEKSEIFDDQFSVERPDGSNFTLKIRSTKLEDSAMYFCASSEWTDEQFFGPGTRLTVL.

This rearrangement joins TRBV12-3 or TRBV12-4 to TRBJ1-4; unclear D gene. Trimming removed 2 bases from V and 8 bases from J, with 9 bases in between. The CDR3 sequence is 13 residues long. The CDR3 region is CASSLTGEEKLFF. The CDR3 DNA sequence: TGTGCCAGCAGTTTAACTGGAGAGGAAAAACTGTTTTTT.

J is TRBJ1-2 and V is TRBV30; TRBD1 is a possible D gene (5 bases). Trimming removed 2 bases at V and 8 bases at J, with 15 bases between. This CDR3 contains 13 residues. Germline assignment: CDR1 GTSNPN and CDR2 SVGIG (reference sequence). The CDR3 reads CAWSREGMGGYTF. The CDR3 DNA follows: TGTGCCTGGAGTAGGGAGGGGATGGGCGGCTACACCTTC.

In the case of this clone: Germline and junction disagree at one end, which may indicate a read error. The V call is TRBV5-1, the J call TRBJ2-2; maybe TRBD2 (5 bases). The germline V gene encodes CDR1 SGHRS and CDR2 YFSETQ. The length of the CDR3 is 15 residues. The CDR3 DNA is TGCGCCACCAGCTTGGGTCCCAGAGGGACCGGGGAGCTGTTTTTT. The encoded protein is CATSLGPRGTGELFF.

V usage is TRBV6-5 and J usage is TRBJ1-4; a weak D match, TRBD1 (5 bases). The germline V and J ends were trimmed by 2 bases and 4 bases, with 11 bases remaining between them. The germline gives CDR1 MNHEY, CDR2 SVGAGI. The CDR3 totals 15 residues. The CDR3 DNA reads as TGTGCCAGCAGTTACGGCGACAGCCATAATGAAAAACTGTTTTTT. The encoded protein is CASSYGDSHNEKLFF.

The gene calls are TRBV19 and TRBJ2-2; D gene uncertain. CDR1 and CDR2 from the germline V gene are LNHDA and SQIVND (reference sequence). V shed 6 bases and J shed 6 bases, with 11 bases lying between them. CDR3 size: 13 residues. The chain's CDR3 is CASRPRGSGELFF. CDR3 sequence (DNA): TGTGCCAGTAGACCAAGAGGCTCCGGGGAGCTGTTTTTT.

The chain joins TRBV27 to TRBJ2-7, with 8 bases that match TRBD2. The CDR3 totals 18 residues. Trimming cost V 3 bases and J 0 bases; bases outside gene matches: 13. Germline CDR1 reads MNHEY; CDR2 reads SMNVEV (reference sequence). The CDR3: CASSFRAVTGTSSYEQYF. The CDR3 DNA reads TGTGCCAGCAGTTTTAGGGCCGTTACGGGGACTAGCTCCTACGAGCAGTACTTC.

The J gene is TRBJ1-1, the V gene TRBV10-3; D may be TRBD1 (6 bases). Germline lookup yields CDR1 ENHRY and CDR2 SYGVKD. V lost 2 bases to trimming and J lost 5 bases, with 12 bases between them. This CDR3 contains 14 residues. DNA of the CDR3: TGTGCCATCAGTGAGCAGGGGAGAAGGACTGAAGCTTTCTTT. This codes for CAISEQGRRTEAFF.

This clone showed up just once. This sequence joins TRBV4-1 and TRBJ1-1; tentatively, D is TRBD1 (5 bases). The germline V gene encodes CDR1 MGHRA and CDR2 YSYEKL. Deletions cut 5 bases from V and 11 bases from J, with 21 bases between. This CDR3 has 14 amino acids. CDR3 in amino acids: CASSAPGGGGIAFF. For the CDR3, the DNA is TGCGCCAGCAGCGCCCCTGGCGGCGGGGGGATTGCTTTCTTT.

The chain employs TRBV5-1 and TRBJ1-5, with D unresolved. Germline-derived CDR1 and CDR2 are SGHRS and YFSETQ. Trimming left V 4 bases short and J 4 bases short, with 15 bases between. This CDR3 spans 15 amino acids. Here the CDR3 reads CASSLVGGSNQPQHF. The CDR3 DNA follows: TGCGCCAGCAGCCTTGTAGGTGGGAGTAATCAGCCCCAGCATTTT.

The chain recombines TRBV30 with TRBJ2-5, with D perhaps TRBD2 (5 bases). Germline CDR1 and CDR2: GTSNPN and SVGIG (reference sequence). V lost 0 bases and J lost 7, with 15 bases in between. This CDR3 has 14 residues. CDR3 protein: CAWSVHSGVLTQYF. In DNA form, the CDR3 reads TGTGCCTGGAGTGTGCATTCCGGGGTCTTGACCCAGTACTTC.

The rearrangement joins TRBV7-2 to TRBJ2-5; 10 bases line up with TRBD2. There are 18 residues in the CDR3. The V and J ends lost 4 bases and 5 bases, in that order; junction bases with no gene match: 16. Per germline, CDR1 SGHTA and CDR2 FQGNSA. CDR3 in DNA: TGTGCCAGCAGCTCACCGGGACTAGCGTGGGGGGCGTTGGAGACCCAGTACTTC. Its translation: CASSSPGLAWGALETQYF.